This T cell receptor beta chain was captured in a study of blood T cell repertoires in COVID-19. Trimming took 4 bases from V and 2 from J; bases not matched to a gene: 7. Germline V lookup: CDR1 MNHEY, CDR2 SVGAGI. CDR3 length: 15 residues. The table came from immunoSEQ multiplex PCR; TCRdb's copy has only in-frame clones and leaves some out. The sample contains roughly 200,000 clones, 88% of which appear only once. The V and J genes are TRBV6-5 and TRBJ2-5, with TRBD1 matching 7 bases. Sequenced input: peripheral blood. The clonotype was recovered from a woman in her thirties with acute or convalescent COVID-19. CDR3: CASSSLPGQQETQYF. The CDR3 nucleotides read TGTGCCAGCAGTTCTCTTCCGGGACAGCAAGAGACCCAGTACTTC.